A single sample gave rise to the 10 T cell receptor beta chains below, sequenced in a study of shared clonotypes between healthy human individuals. Assay used: immunoSEQ multiplex PCR; TCRdb lists only in-frame clones, some missing. The sample shows around 1,100,000 clones, approximately 80% of them seen only once. Sequenced input: memory CD4+ T cells from PBMCs. This sample's subset: CD45RA-negative fraction. The receptor set was obtained from a man between 18 and 35 years old in good health. Some clones in this sample may be carry-over from other donors' samples.

As to this clone: Given a far larger clone just one base away, this is likely a sequencing read error. The sample carries other DNA sequences with the same CDR3. The chain is built from TRBV29-1 and TRBJ2-3; D gene uncertain. Germline V gene data show CDR1 as SQVTM and CDR2 as ANQGSEA. This CDR3 region has 10 residues. With 4 bases removed from V and 2 bases from J, the gap between germline ends came to 1 base. The CDR3 DNA follows: TGCAGCGTTGCCACAGATACGCAGTATTTT. Its protein is CSVATDTQYF.

This clone was found a few times. Distinct nucleotide sequences in the sample also encode this CDR3. The rearrangement links TRBV6-5 to TRBJ1-1; 8 nucleotides agree with TRBD1. Unmatched junction bases numbered 4, after V lost 6 bases and J lost 4 bases. This CDR3 is 13 amino acids long. Per germline, CDR1 MNHEY and CDR2 SVGAGI. The CDR3 is CASRRTGGTEAFF. For the CDR3, the DNA is TGTGCCAGCAGGCGTACAGGGGGCACTGAAGCTTTCTTT.

This sequence joins TRBV4-3 and TRBJ2-1; 10 positions agree with TRBD2. The CDR3 runs to 18 residues. Unmatched junction bases numbered 7, after V lost 0 bases and J lost 2 bases. Germline lookup yields CDR1 LGHNA and CDR2 YSLEER. In DNA form, the CDR3 reads TGCGCCAGCAGCCAAGATGCCCGAGGACTAGCGGCCTACAATGAGCAGTTCTTC. This codes for CASSQDARGLAAYNEQFF.

This chain links TRBV14 with TRBJ2-3; tentatively, D is TRBD2 (6 bases). The CDR3 loop spans 13 amino acids. Between the trimmed V and J ends, which lost 0 bases and 11 bases, there was a span of 12 bases. Germline lookup yields CDR1 SGHDN and CDR2 FVKESK. CDR3 sequence: CASSQDLGLWQYF. The CDR3 coding sequence is TGTGCCAGCAGCCAAGATTTAGGACTATGGCAGTATTTT.

This chain links TRBV6-1 with TRBJ2-1; TRBD1 might be the D (5 bases). Germline assignment: CDR1 MNHNS and CDR2 SASEGT. The CDR3 covers 16 residues. V was trimmed by 3 bases and J by 0 bases, leaving 12 bases between them. The CDR3 loop is CASSDVQGSSYNEQFF. The DNA for the CDR3 is TGTGCCAGCAGTGACGTTCAGGGAAGCTCCTACAATGAGCAGTTCTTC.

The CDR3 DNA follows: TGTGCCAGCAGGGGGGTACCAATCGAGCAGTACTTC. Protein product: CASRGVPIEQYF. J is TRBJ2-7 and V is TRBV28, with D perhaps assigned TRBD1 or TRBD2 (5 bases each). The germline gives CDR1 MDHEN, CDR2 SYDVKM. The CDR3 spans 12 residues. V was cut by 6 bases and J by 6 bases, with 12 bases left in between.

This clone has only one observation. Other DNA sequences within the sample encode an identical CDR3. The chain carries TRBV30 and TRBJ2-2; D is uncertain. The ends were cut back, 0 bases at V and 8 bases at J, with 4 bases in the middle. The germline gives CDR1 GTSNPN, CDR2 SVGIG (reference sequence). CDR3 length: 11 residues. CDR3 protein: CAWSVSGELFF. The CDR3 nucleotides read TGTGCCTGGAGTGTATCTGGGGAGCTGTTTTTT.

The chain couples TRBV5-1 to TRBJ2-7, with D possibly matching TRBD1 (5 bases). The length of the CDR3 is 15 residues. V was pared by 2 bases and J by 3 bases, with 15 bases between. The germline V gene encodes CDR1 SGHRS and CDR2 YFSETQ. DNA of the CDR3: TGCGCCAGCAGCTTCGACAGCTCCAATAACTACGAGCAGTACTTC. Protein sequence: CASSFDSSNNYEQYF.

This rearrangement joins TRBV14 to TRBJ1-1; D gene uncertain. Germline V CDR1 and CDR2: SGHDN, FVKESK. The CDR3 has 13 amino acids. V was clipped by 4 bases and J by 3 bases, with 9 bases between them. CDR3 sequence (DNA): TGTGCCAGCAGCCTTTCAAGGGACACTGAAGCTTTCTTT. It translates to CASSLSRDTEAFF.

The rearrangement joins TRBV15 to TRBJ2-3, with 7 bases aligning to TRBD2. Germline loops: CDR1 LNHNV, CDR2 YYDKDF (reference sequence). The CDR3 runs to 15 residues. Trimming removed 1 base from V and 0 bases from J; junction bases left unmatched: 1. CDR3 in amino acids: CATSRAGGSTDTQYF. The CDR3 bases are TGTGCCACCAGCAGAGCGGGGGGAAGCACAGATACGCAGTATTTT.